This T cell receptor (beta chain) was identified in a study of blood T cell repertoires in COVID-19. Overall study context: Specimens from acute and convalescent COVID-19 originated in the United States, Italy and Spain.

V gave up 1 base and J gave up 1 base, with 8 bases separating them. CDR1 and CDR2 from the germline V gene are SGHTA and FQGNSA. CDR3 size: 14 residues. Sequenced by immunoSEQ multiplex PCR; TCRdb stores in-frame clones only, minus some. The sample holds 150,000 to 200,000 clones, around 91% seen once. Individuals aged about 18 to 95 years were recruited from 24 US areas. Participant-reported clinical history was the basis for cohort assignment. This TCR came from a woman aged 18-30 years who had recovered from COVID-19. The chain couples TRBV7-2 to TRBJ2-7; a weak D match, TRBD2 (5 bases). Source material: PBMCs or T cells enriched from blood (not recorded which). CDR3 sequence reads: CASSLEGLSYEQYF. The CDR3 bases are TGTGCCAGCAGCTTAGAAGGACTTTCCTACGAGCAGTACTTC.